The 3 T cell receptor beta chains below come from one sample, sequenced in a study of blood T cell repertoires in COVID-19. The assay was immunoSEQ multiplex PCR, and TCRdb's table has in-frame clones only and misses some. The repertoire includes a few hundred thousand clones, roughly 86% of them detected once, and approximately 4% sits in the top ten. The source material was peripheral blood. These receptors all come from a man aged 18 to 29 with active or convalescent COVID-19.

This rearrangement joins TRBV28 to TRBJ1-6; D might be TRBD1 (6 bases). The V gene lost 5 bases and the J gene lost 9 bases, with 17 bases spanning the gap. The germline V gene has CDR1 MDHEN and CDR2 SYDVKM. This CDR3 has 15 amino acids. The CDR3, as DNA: TGTGCCAGCAGTGCGCCGGGACACAATGGTTCACCCCTCCACTTT. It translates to CASSAPGHNGSPLHF. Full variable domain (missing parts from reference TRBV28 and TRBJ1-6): DVKVTQSSRYLVKRTGEKVFLECVQDMDHENMFWYRQDPGLGLRLIYFSYDVKMKEKGDIPEGYSVSREKKERFSLILESASTNQTSMYLCASSAPGHNGSPLHFGNGTRLTVT.

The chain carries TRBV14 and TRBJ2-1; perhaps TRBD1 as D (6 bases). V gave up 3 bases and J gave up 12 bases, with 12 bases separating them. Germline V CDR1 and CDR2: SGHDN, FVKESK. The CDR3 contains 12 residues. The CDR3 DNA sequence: TGTGCCAGCAGCCACCCAGGGGAAAGGCAGTTCTTC. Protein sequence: CASSHPGERQFF.

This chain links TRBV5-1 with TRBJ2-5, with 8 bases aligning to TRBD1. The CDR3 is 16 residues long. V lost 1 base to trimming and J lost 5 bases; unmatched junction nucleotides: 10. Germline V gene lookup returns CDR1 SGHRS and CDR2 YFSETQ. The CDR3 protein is CASSLNPRGRRETQYF. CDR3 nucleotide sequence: TGCGCCAGCAGCTTGAATCCCAGGGGGCGTCGGGAGACCCAGTACTTC.